Below, one TCR beta chain is given with its context. This CDR3 spans 14 amino acids. Germline-derived CDR1 and CDR2 are SNHLY and FYNNEI. Trimming took 3 bases from V and 7 from J; bases not matched to a gene: 6. The data were obtained in a study of T cell changes during pregnancy in multiple sclerosis. Measured with immunoSEQ multiplex PCR; TCRdb has only the in-frame clones, and not every one. The sample records about 53,000 clones, nearly 95% being singletons. This sequence was found in a female donor with multiple sclerosis, enrolled in a pregnancy study. The sequencing used CD4+ T cells from peripheral blood mononuclear cells, collected in the third trimester of pregnancy. The chain couples TRBV2 to TRBJ1-5; 7 positions match TRBD1. The CDR3 sequence is CASSEGTAGQPQHF. CDR3 bases: TGTGCCAGCAGTGAGGGGACAGCCGGGCAGCCCCAGCATTTT.